Sequencing of this TCR beta chain was carried out in a study of control samples from healthy donors and cancer patients. Germline trimming cut 1 base from V and 7 bases from J; bases unmatched to any gene: 10. Germline V gene data show CDR1 as MGHRA and CDR2 as YSYEKL. The CDR3 covers 16 residues. Data came from immunoSEQ multiplex PCR; TCRdb stores just in-frame clones and leaves some out. The repertoire holds roughly 120,000 clones, with about 95% as singletons. The sequence was obtained from a man aged 25 to 40 in good health. The sample taken for sequencing was blood. V usage is TRBV4-1 and J usage is TRBJ1-2, with TRBD1 matching over 9 bases. CDR3 residues: CASSQGRPDRGGGYTF. CDR3 nucleotide sequence: TGCGCCAGCAGCCAAGGCCGTCCGGACAGGGGTGGTGGCTACACCTTC.